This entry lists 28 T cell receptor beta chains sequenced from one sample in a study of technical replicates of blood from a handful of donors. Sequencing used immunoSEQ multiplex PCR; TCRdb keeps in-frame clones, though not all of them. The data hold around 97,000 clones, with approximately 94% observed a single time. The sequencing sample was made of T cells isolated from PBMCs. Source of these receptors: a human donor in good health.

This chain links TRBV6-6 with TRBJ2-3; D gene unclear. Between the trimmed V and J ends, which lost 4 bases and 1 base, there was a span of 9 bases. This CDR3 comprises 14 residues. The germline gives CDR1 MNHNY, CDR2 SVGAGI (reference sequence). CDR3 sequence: CASSSGGGTDTQYF. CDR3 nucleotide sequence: TGTGCCAGCAGTTCCGGCGGAGGCACAGATACGCAGTATTTT.

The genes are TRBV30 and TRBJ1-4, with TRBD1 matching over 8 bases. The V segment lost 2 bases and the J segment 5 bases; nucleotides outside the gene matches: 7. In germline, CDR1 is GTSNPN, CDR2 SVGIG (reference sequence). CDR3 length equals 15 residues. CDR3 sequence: CAWSSLTGENEKLFF. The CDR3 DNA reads TGTGCCTGGAGTTCCTTGACAGGGGAAAATGAAAAACTGTTTTTT.

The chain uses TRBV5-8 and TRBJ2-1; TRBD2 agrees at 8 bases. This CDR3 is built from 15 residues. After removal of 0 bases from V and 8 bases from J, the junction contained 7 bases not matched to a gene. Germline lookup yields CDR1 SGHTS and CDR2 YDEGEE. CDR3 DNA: TGTGCCAGCAGCTTGGTTGGCGGGAGGAGAGATGAGCAGTTCTTC. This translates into CASSLVGGRRDEQFF.

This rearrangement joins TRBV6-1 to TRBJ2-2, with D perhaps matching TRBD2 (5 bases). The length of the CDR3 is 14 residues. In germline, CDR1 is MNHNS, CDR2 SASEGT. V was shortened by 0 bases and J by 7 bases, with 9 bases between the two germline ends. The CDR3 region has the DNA TGTGCCAGCAGTGAAGCAACCGGAGGCGGGGAGCTGTTTTTT. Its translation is CASSEATGGGELFF.

Here the CDR3 DNA reads TGTGCCAGCAGCCCACTAGGGTGGAACACTGAAGCTTTCTTT. As protein: CASSPLGWNTEAFF. The chain uses TRBV11-2 and TRBJ1-1; D is unresolved. The CDR3 runs to 14 residues. V was cut by 5 bases and J by 1 base, with 11 bases left in between. Per germline, CDR1 SGHAT and CDR2 FQNNGV.

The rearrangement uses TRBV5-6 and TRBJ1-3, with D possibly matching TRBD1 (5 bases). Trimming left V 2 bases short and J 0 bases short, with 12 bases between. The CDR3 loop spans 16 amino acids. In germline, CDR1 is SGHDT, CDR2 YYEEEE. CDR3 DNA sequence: TGTGCCAGCAGCTTAGGGGCCCCACACTCTGGAAACACCATATATTTT. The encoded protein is CASSLGAPHSGNTIYF.

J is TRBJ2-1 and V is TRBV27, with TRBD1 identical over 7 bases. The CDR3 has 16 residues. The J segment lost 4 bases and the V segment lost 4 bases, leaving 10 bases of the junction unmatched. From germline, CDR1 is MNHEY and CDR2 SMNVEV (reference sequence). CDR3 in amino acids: CASSWTGPPFYNEQFF. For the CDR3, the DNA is TGTGCCAGCAGTTGGACAGGCCCGCCTTTTTACAATGAGCAGTTCTTC.

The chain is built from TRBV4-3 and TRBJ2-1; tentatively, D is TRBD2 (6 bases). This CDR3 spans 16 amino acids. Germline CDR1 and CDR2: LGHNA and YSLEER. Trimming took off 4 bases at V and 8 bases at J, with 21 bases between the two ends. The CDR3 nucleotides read TGCGCCAGCAGCCCTGTGGCTATACGGAGGGCCGATGAGCAGTTCTTC. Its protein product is CASSPVAIRRADEQFF.

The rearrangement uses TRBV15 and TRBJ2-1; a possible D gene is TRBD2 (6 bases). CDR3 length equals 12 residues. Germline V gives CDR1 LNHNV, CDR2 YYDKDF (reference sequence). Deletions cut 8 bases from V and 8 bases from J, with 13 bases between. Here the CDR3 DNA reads TGTGCCACCGCGGGACGCCAGGATGAGCAGTTCTTC. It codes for CATAGRQDEQFF.

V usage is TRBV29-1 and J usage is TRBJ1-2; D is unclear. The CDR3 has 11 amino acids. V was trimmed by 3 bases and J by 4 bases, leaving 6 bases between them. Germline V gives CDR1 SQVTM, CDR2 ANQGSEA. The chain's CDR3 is CSVDRGYGYTF. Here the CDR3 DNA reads TGCAGCGTTGACAGAGGCTATGGCTACACCTTC.

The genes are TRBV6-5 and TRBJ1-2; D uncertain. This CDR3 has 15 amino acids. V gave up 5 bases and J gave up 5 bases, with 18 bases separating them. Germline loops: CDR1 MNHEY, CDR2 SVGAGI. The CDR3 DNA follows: TGTGCCAGCAGTCACGGGGAAGGGCAACCTTATGGCTACACCTTC. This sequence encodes CASSHGEGQPYGYTF.

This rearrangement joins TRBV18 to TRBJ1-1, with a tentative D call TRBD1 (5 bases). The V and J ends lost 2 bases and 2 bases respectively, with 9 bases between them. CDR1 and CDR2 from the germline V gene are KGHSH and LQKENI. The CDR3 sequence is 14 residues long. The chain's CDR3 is CASSPFRENTEAFF. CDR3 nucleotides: TGTGCCAGCTCACCATTCAGGGAAAACACTGAAGCTTTCTTT.

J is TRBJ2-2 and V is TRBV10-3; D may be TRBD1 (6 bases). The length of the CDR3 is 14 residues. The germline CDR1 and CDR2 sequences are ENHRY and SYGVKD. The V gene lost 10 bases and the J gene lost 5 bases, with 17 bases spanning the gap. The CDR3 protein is CATTPRGSTGELFF. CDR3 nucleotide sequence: TGTGCCACCACGCCCAGGGGCTCAACCGGGGAGCTGTTTTTT.

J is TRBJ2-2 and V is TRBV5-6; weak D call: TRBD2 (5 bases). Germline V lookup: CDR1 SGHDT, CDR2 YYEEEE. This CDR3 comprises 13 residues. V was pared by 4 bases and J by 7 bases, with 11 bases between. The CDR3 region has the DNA TGTGCCAGCAGCGCCGGACTGGTCGGGGAGCTGTTTTTT. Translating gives CASSAGLVGELFF.

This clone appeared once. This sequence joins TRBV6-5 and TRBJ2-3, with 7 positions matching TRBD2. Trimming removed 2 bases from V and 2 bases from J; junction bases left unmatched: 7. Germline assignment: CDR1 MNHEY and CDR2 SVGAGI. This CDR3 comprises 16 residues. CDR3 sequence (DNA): TGTGCCAGCAGTTACACTTCAGCGGGGTCCACAGATACGCAGTATTTT. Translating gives CASSYTSAGSTDTQYF.

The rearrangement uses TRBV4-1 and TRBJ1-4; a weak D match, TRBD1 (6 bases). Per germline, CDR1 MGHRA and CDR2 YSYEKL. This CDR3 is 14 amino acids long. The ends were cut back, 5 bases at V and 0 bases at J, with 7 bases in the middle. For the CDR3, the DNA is TGCGCCAGCAGCAGGACAGCAACTAATGAAAAACTGTTTTTT. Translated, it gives CASSRTATNEKLFF.

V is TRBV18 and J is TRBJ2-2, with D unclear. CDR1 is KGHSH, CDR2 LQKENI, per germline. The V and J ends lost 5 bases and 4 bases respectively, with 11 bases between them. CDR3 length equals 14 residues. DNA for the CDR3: TGTGCCAGCTCAACAGACGATCGCACCGGGGAGCTGTTTTTT. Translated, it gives CASSTDDRTGELFF.

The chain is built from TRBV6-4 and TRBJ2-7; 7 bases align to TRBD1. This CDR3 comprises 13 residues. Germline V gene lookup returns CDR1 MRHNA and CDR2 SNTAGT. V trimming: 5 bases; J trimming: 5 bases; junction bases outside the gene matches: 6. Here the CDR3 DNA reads TGTGCCAGCAGTATTCGACAGGGTAACGAGCAGTACTTC. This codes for CASSIRQGNEQYF.

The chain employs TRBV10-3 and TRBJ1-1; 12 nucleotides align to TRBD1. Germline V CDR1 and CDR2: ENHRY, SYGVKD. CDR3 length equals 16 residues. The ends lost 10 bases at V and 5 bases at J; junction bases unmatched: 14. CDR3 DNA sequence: TGTGCCACCCTACCGGGACAGGGGGCTTTTCGGACTGAAGCTTTCTTT. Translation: CATLPGQGAFRTEAFF.

CDR3 nucleotides: TGTGCCAGCAGTTACCGGCCTAGCGGGTTTAGGACCCAGTACTTC. It specifies CASSYRPSGFRTQYF. The chain employs TRBV6-5 and TRBJ2-5, with 8 bases that match TRBD2. CDR1 is MNHEY, CDR2 SVGAGI, per germline. V lost 2 bases and J lost 7; bases outside the gene matches: 9. This CDR3 has 15 amino acids.

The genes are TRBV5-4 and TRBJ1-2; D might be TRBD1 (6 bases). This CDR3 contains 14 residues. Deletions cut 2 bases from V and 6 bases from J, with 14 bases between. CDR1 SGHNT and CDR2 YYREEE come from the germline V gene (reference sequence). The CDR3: CASSFPGELDGYTF. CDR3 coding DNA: TGTGCCAGCAGCTTTCCAGGGGAGTTAGATGGCTACACCTTC.

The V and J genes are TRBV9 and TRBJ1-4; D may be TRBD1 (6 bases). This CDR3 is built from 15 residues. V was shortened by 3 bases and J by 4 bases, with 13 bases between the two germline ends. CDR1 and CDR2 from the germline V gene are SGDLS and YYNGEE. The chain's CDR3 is CASSETTGGNEKLFF. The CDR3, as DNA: TGTGCCAGCAGCGAAACGACAGGAGGTAATGAAAAACTGTTTTTT.

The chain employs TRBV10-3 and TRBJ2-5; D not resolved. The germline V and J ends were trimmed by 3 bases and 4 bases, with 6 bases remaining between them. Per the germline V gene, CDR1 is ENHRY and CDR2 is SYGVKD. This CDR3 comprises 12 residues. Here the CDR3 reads CAISDQVETQYF. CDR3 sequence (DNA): TGTGCCATCAGTGACCAGGTAGAGACCCAGTACTTC.

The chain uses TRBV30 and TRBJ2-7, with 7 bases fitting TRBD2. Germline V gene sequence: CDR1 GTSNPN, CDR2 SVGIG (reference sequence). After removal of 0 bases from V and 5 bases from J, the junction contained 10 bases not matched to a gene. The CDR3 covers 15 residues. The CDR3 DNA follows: TGTGCCTGGAGTGTACTCACTAGCGAGTTCCACGAGCAGTACTTC. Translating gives CAWSVLTSEFHEQYF.

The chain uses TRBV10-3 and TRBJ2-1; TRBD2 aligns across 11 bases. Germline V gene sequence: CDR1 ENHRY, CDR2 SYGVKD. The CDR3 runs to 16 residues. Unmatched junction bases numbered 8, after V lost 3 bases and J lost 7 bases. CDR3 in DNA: TGTGCCATCAGTGATACCTATAGCGGGAGGGGGAATGAGCAGTTCTTC. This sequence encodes CAISDTYSGRGNEQFF.

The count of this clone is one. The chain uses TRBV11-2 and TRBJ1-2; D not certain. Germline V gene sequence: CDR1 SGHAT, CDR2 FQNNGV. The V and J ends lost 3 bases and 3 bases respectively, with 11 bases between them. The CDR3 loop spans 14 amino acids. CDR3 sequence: CASSFTTGDYGYTF. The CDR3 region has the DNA TGTGCCAGCAGCTTTACGACGGGAGACTATGGCTACACCTTC.

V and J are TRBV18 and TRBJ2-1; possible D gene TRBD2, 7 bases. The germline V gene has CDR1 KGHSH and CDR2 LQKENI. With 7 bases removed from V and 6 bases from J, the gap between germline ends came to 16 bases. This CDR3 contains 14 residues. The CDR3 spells CASWEGDVRNEQFF. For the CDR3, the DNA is TGTGCCAGCTGGGAGGGGGACGTACGCAATGAGCAGTTCTTC.

DNA for the CDR3: TGTGCCAGCAGTTTAGTAGTACAGTCGAACACTGAAGCTTTCTTT. This sequence encodes CASSLVVQSNTEAFF. The chain has TRBV28 and TRBJ1-1; D unclear. This CDR3 has 15 amino acids. From germline, CDR1 is MDHEN and CDR2 SYDVKM. Trimming cost V 2 bases and J 1 base, with 11 bases left between them.